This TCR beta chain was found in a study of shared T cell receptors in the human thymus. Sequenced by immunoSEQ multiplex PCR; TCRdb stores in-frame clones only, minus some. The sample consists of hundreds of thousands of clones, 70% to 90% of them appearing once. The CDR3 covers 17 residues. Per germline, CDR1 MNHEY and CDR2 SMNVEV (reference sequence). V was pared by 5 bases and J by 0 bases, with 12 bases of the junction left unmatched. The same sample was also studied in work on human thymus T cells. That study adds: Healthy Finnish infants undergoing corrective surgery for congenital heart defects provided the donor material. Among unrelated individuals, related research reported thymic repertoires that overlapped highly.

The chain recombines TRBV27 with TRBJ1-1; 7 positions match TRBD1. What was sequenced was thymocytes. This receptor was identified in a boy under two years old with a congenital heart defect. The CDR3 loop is CASSPIRDSPMNTEAFF. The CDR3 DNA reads TGTGCCAGCAGTCCAATCCGGGACAGCCCTATGAACACTGAAGCTTTCTTT.